Presented here are 17 T cell receptor beta chains from one specimen sequenced in a study of T cells in women clearing cervical HPV infection. Produced via immunoSEQ multiplex PCR; TCRdb's table is partial and in-frame only. The table lists 45,000 to 55,000 clones, with around 1.5% in the top ten. The sample taken for sequencing was blood buffy coat. Every receptor here comes from a woman between 18 and 70 years old with a cervical HPV16 infection that either progressed to CIN3+ or cleared (not recorded which).

Points on this clone: The read finishes 3 residues shy of the CDR3 end, and the germline J gene is used to complete it. The rearrangement links TRBV20-1 to TRBJ1-4, with TRBD1 identical over 8 bases. The CDR3 has 15 residues. The germline V gene has CDR1 DFQATT and CDR2 SNEGSKA (reference sequence). J was trimmed by 6 bases and V by 7 bases; bases with no gene match: 13. Partial CDR3 DNA: TGCAGTGGAGGGACAGGCGAATTCGGGCATGAAAAA. This encodes CSGGTGEFGHEK. The whole CDR3 is CSGGTGEFGHEKLFF.

About this clone: The observed sequence ends 3 residues before the CDR3 terminus, with the missing tail filled in from the germline J gene. V and J are TRBV9 and TRBJ1-6; D is perhaps TRBD1 (5 bases). The CDR3 runs to 15 residues. Germline CDR1 is SGDLS and CDR2 is YYNGEE. Deletions cut 0 bases from V and 6 bases from J, with 10 bases between. The CDR3 DNA, read in part, is TGTGCCAGCAGCGTAGATTCCGGGGGTAATTCACCC. Its translation is CASSVDSGGNSP. The whole CDR3 reads CASSVDSGGNSPLHF.

On this clone itself: The CDR3 end lies 3 residues beyond the end of the read and is filled in from the germline J gene. This chain connects TRBV24-1 to TRBJ2-7; a weak D match, TRBD1 (6 bases). CDR3 length: 13 residues. Trimming took off 7 bases at V and 2 bases at J, with 11 bases between the two ends. The germline V gene has CDR1 KGHDR and CDR2 SFDVKD. This chain's CDR3 is CATRFEGAYEQYF. CDR3 DNA, as far as it was read: TGTGCCACCAGGTTCGAGGGGGCCTACGAG.

Remarks on this clone: Sequencing ends 3 residues short of the CDR3 end; the germline J gene provides the rest. V and J are TRBV15 and TRBJ2-5; D may be TRBD2 (7 bases). The CDR3 length is 19 residues. Germline V gives CDR1 LNHNV, CDR2 YYDKDF (reference sequence). V gave up 0 bases and J gave up 1 base, with 21 bases separating them. The CDR3 protein is CATSRDRAPSRGGQETQYF. The sequenced CDR3 bases are TGTGCCACCAGCAGAGATCGCGCCCCATCGAGGGGGGGCCAAGAGACC.

Details on this clone: The junction and the germline gene differ at one end; a read error may be behind it. The read comes to an end 3 residues before the CDR3 does, leaving the germline J gene to fill in the end. This chain links TRBV4-2 with TRBJ1-1; 9 bases are a match to TRBD1. The CDR3 has 15 residues. Germline loops: CDR1 LGHNA, CDR2 YNFKEQ. The DNA read from the CDR3 is TGCGCCAGCAGCCAAATACAGGGGGCCGACACTGAA. This codes for CASSQIQGADTE. The whole CDR3 protein is CASSQIQGADTEAFF.

Points on this clone: The read terminates 3 residues ahead of where the CDR3 ends, so the germline J gene completes it. The V and J genes are TRBV4-1 and TRBJ2-7, with TRBD2 identical over 14 bases. CDR1 and CDR2 (germline): MGHRA, YSYEKL. The CDR3 is 18 residues long. V lost 4 bases, J lost 4 bases, and 12 bases stayed unmatched. The CDR3 bases that were read are TGCGCCAGCAGCCGCTACGGGACTAGCGGGAGTTTTGGGTACGAG. Amino acid sequence: CASSRYGTSGSFGYE. In full, the CDR3 is CASSRYGTSGSFGYEQYF.

Concerning this clone itself: The CDR3 is cut off 3 residues early in the read; its end comes from the germline J gene. The chain carries TRBV6-2 or TRBV6-3 and TRBJ2-3; TRBD2 matches at 12 bases. CDR1 and CDR2 (germline): MNHEY, SVGEGT. The length of the CDR3 is 15 residues. V shed 5 bases, J shed 4 bases, and the junction held 4 bases outside the gene matches. CDR3 bases read: TGTGCCAGCAGTGCACTAGCGGGGGGCCCAGATACG. Translating it yields CASSALAGGPDT. The full-length CDR3 reads as CASSALAGGPDTQYF.

Note on this clone: The read falls 3 residues short of the CDR3 end, and the missing part is taken from the germline J gene. This rearrangement joins TRBV4-2 to TRBJ2-7; 7 bases line up with TRBD1. The CDR3 sequence is 14 residues long. Per germline, CDR1 LGHNA and CDR2 YNFKEQ. Trimming cost V 6 bases and J 3 bases; bases outside gene matches: 8. Partial CDR3 DNA: TGTGCCAGCAGTCGTGACAGGGTAAGCTACGAG. It yields the protein CASSRDRVSYE. The CDR3 in full is CASSRDRVSYEQYF.

Concerning this clone itself: The read stops 3 residues short of the end of the CDR3; the missing end is completed from the germline J gene. The V and J genes are TRBV5-5 and TRBJ2-3, with 7 bases identical to TRBD1. J was trimmed by 5 bases and V by 2 bases; bases with no gene match: 5. The germline gives CDR1 SGHKS, CDR2 YYEKEE (reference sequence). This CDR3 is built from 14 residues. CDR3 bases read: TGTGCCAGCAGCTTAAGGCCAGGGGGAGATACG. Its protein product is CASSLRPGGDT. The CDR3, in full, reads CASSLRPGGDTQYF.

Comments on this clone: The CDR3 extends 3 residues past the end of the read, so its final part is completed from the germline J gene. The gene calls are TRBV2 and TRBJ2-3; D remains ambiguous. V was clipped by 2 bases and J by 2 bases, with 5 bases between them. The CDR3 spans 13 residues. Germline V CDR1 and CDR2: SNHLY, FYNNEI. The CDR3 DNA, read in part, is TGTGCCAGCAGTGAAAGGGCCACAGATACG. Translated, it gives CASSERATDT. The full CDR3 protein is CASSERATDTQYF.

Points on this clone: The read comes to an end 3 residues before the CDR3 does, leaving the germline J gene to fill in the end. The chain recombines TRBV19 with TRBJ1-2; a possible D gene is TRBD1 (6 bases). Germline lookup yields CDR1 LNHDA and CDR2 SQIVND (reference sequence). CDR3 size: 13 residues. The sequenced CDR3 bases are TGTGCCAGTAGTATACAGGCAGGGGATGAC. It encodes CASSIQAGDD. The CDR3 as a whole reads CASSIQAGDDYTF.

As for this clone: The read ends 3 residues early relative to the CDR3; the germline J gene fills the gap. The V call is TRBV13, the J call TRBJ1-5; possibly TRBD1 for D (5 bases). This CDR3 region has 14 residues. The V gene lost 0 bases and the J gene lost 2 bases, with 5 bases spanning the gap. Germline lookup yields CDR1 PRHDT and CDR2 FYEKMQ (reference sequence). CDR3 DNA (partial): TGTGCCAGCAGCTTAGGAGGGGGCAATCAGCCC. The encoded protein is CASSLGGGNQP. The whole CDR3 reads CASSLGGGNQPQHF.

About this clone: The sequence runs out 3 residues before the end of the CDR3; the remainder is reconstructed from the germline J gene. The chain employs TRBV7-2 and TRBJ2-5; D is unresolved. Germline V lookup: CDR1 SGHTA, CDR2 FQGNSA. V was trimmed by 5 bases and J by 1 base, leaving 8 bases between them. The CDR3 covers 13 residues. The part of the CDR3 DNA that was read is TGTGCCAGCAGCGTCCCTATCCAAGAGACC. Residues: CASSVPIQET. The CDR3, in full, reads CASSVPIQETQYF.

About this clone: The read is 3 residues too short to cover the CDR3 end, so that end is filled in from the germline J gene. This chain links TRBV28 with TRBJ2-7; TRBD2 is a possible D gene (6 bases). Germline V CDR1 and CDR2: MDHEN, SYDVKM. The CDR3 consists of 15 residues. V gave up 3 bases and J gave up 4 bases, with 16 bases separating them. Partial CDR3 DNA: TGTGCCAGCAGTTTCCCCTCCGGGGGTCGATACGAG. Its translation: CASSFPSGGRYE. The entire CDR3 protein reads CASSFPSGGRYEQYF.

A remark on this clone: The read ends 3 residues shy of where the CDR3 ends; the end is completed using the germline J gene. The V gene is TRBV28, the J gene TRBJ2-1, with 11 nucleotides matching TRBD2. Germline CDR1 reads MDHEN; CDR2 reads SYDVKM. The CDR3 consists of 14 residues. The V and J ends lost 10 bases and 5 bases, in that order; junction bases with no gene match: 7. The CDR3: CAILAGGPHNEQFF. The sequenced part of the CDR3 DNA is TGTGCCATCTTAGCGGGAGGGCCTCACAATGAG.

On this clone itself: The read gets to within 3 residues of the CDR3 end, and the germline J gene fills in the rest. V gene TRBV20-1 combines with J gene TRBJ1-5, with D unresolved. Trimming pared 6 bases from V and 0 bases from J, leaving 18 bases between. CDR3 size: 16 residues. Per germline, CDR1 DFQATT and CDR2 SNEGSKA (reference sequence). CDR3 sequence reads: CSASAGRPYSNQPQHF. The part of the CDR3 DNA that was read is TGCAGTGCCAGTGCGGGCAGGCCTTATAGCAATCAGCCC.

The DNA read from the CDR3 is TGTGCCAGCAGTGGTAGCGGTTTGTCAGCAGATACG. Its protein is CASSGSGLSADT. The whole CDR3 sequence reads CASSGSGLSADTQYF. V and J are TRBV28 and TRBJ2-3; D might be TRBD2 (6 bases). Coverage ceases 3 residues before the CDR3 finishes, and the germline J gene fills in the end. Germline CDR1 MDHEN, CDR2 SYDVKM. Trimming removed 5 bases from V and 4 bases from J, with 16 bases in between. This CDR3 comprises 15 residues. The variable domain in full, with the rest retrieved from reference TRBV28 and TRBJ2-3, is DVKVTQSSRYLVKRTGEKVFLECVQDMDHENMFWYRQDPGLGLRLIYFSYDVKMKEKGDIPEGYSVSREKKERFSLILESASTNQTSMYLCASSGSGLSADTQYFGPGTRLTVL.